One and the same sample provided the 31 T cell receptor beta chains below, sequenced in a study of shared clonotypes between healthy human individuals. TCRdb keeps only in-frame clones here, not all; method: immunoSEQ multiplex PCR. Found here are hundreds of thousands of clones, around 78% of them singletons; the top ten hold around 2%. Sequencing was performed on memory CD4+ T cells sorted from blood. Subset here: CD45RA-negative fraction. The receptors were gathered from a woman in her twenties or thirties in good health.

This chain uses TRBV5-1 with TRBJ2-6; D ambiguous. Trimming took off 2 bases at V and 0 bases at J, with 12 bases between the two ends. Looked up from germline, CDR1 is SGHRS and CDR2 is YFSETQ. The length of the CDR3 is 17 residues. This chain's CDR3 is CASSFISGNSGANVLTF. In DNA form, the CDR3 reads TGCGCCAGCAGCTTTATAAGTGGAAACTCTGGGGCCAACGTCCTGACTTTC.

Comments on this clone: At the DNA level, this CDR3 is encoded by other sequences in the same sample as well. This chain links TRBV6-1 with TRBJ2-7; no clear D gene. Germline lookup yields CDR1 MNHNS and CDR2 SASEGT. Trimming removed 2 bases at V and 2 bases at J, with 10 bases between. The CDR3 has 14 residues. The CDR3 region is CASSEPSWPYEQYF. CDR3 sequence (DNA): TGTGCCAGCAGTGAACCCTCCTGGCCCTACGAGCAGTACTTC.

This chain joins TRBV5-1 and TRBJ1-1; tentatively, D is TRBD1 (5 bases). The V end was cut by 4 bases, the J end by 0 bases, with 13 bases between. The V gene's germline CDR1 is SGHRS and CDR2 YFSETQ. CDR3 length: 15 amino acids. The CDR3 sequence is CASSTLGELNTEAFF. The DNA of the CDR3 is TGCGCCAGCAGCACCTTAGGGGAGCTGAACACTGAAGCTTTCTTT. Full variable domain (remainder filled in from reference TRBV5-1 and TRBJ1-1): KAGVTQTPRYLIKTRGQQVTLSCSPISGHRSVSWYQQTPGQGLQFLFEYFSETQRNKGNFPGRFSGRQFSNSRSEMNVSTLELGDSALYLCASSTLGELNTEAFFGQGTRLTVV.

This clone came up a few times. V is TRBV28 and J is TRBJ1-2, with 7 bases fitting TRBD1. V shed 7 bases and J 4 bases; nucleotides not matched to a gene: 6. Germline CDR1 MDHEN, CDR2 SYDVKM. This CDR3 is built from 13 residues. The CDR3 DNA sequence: TGTGCCAGCAAGGGGAGGGGGCTCTATGGCTACACCTTC. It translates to CASKGRGLYGYTF.

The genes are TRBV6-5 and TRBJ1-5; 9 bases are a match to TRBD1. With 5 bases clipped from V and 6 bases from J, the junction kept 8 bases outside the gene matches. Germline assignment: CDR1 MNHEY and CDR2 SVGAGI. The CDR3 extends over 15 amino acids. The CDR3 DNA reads TGTGCCAGCAGTACGGGACAGGGAATAGGTCAGCCCCAGCATTTT. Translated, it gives CASSTGQGIGQPQHF.

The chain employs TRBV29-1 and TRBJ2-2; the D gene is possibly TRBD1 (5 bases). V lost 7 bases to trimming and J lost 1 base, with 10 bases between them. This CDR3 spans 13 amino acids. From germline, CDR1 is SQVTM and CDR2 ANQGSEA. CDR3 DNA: TGCAGCGCCGCGGACAAGAACACCGGGGAGCTGTTTTTT. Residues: CSAADKNTGELFF.

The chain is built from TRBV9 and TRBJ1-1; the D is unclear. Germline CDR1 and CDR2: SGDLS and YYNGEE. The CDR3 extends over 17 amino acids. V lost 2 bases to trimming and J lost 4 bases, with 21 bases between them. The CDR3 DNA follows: TGTGCCAGCAGCGTCGGCGTTGCAGGTTCCGTTCGCACTGAAGCTTTCTTT. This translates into CASSVGVAGSVRTEAFF.

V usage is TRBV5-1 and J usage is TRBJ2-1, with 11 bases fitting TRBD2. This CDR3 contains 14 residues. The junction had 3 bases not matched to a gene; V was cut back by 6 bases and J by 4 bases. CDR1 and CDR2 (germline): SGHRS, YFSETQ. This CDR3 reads CASTLAGGYNEQFF. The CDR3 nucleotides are TGCGCCAGCACCTTAGCGGGAGGGTACAATGAGCAGTTCTTC. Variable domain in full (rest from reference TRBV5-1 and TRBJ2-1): KAGVTQTPRYLIKTRGQQVTLSCSPISGHRSVSWYQQTPGQGLQFLFEYFSETQRNKGNFPGRFSGRQFSNSRSEMNVSTLELGDSALYLCASTLAGGYNEQFFGPGTRLTVL.

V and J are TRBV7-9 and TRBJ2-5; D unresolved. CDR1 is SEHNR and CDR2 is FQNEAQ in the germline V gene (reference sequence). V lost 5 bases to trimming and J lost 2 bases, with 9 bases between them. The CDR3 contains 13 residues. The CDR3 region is CASSPRNQETQYF. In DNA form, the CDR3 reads TGTGCCAGCAGCCCCCGTAATCAAGAGACCCAGTACTTC.

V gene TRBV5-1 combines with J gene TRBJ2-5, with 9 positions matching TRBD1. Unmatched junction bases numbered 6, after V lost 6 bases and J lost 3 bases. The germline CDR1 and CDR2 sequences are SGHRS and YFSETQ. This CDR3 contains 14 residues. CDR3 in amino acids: CASTRDRVEETQYF. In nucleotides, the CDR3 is TGCGCCAGCACCCGGGACAGGGTAGAAGAGACCCAGTACTTC.

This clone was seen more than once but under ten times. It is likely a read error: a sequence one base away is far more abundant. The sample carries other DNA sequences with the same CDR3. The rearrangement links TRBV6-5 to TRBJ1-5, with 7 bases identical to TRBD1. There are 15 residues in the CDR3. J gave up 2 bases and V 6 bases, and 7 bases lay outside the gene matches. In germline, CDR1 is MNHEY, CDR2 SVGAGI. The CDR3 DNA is TGTGCCAGCAGCCCGAGGGGGCGCGGCAATCAGCCCCAGCATTTT. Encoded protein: CASSPRGRGNQPQHF.

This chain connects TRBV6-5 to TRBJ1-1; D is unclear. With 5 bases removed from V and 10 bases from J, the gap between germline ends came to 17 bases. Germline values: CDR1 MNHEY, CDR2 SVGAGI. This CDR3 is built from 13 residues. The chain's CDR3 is CASSLRADGVAFF. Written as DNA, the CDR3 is TGTGCCAGCAGTCTTAGAGCTGACGGCGTAGCTTTCTTT.

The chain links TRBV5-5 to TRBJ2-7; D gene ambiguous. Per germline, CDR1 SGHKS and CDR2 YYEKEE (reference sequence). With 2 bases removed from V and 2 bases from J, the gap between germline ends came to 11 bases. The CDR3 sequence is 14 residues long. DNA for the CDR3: TGTGCCAGCAGCTTTAGTCGACAAACCTACGAGCAGTACTTC. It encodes CASSFSRQTYEQYF.

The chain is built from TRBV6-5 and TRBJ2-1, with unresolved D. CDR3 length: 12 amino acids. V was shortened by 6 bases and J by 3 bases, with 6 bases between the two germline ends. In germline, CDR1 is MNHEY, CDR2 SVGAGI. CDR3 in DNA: TGTGCCAGCAGGCTTGACTACAATGAGCAGTTCTTC. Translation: CASRLDYNEQFF.

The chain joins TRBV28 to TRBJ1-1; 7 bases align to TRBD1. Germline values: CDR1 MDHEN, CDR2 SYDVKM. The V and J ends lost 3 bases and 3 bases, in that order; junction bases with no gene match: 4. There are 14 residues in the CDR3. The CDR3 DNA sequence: TGTGCCAGCAGTTTCGACAGGGAGGACACTGAAGCTTTCTTT. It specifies CASSFDREDTEAFF.

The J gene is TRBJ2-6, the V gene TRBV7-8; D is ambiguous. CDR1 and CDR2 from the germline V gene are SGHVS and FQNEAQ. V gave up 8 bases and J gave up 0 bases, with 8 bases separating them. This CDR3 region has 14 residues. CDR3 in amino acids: CASETISGANVLTF. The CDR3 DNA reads TGTGCCAGCGAAACGATCTCTGGGGCCAACGTCCTGACTTTC.

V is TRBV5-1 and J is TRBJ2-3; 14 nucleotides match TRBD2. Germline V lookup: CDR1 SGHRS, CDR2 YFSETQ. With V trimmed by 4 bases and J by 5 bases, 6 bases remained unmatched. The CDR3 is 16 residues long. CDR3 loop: CASSMGLAGEKDTQYF. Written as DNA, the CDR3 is TGCGCCAGCAGCATGGGACTAGCGGGAGAGAAAGATACGCAGTATTTT.

CDR3 sequence reads: CASSEAAGVRDTQYF. CDR3 coding DNA: TGTGCCAGCAGTGAAGCTGCGGGAGTACGGGATACGCAGTATTTT. The chain combines TRBV6-1 with TRBJ2-3, with 7 nucleotides matching TRBD2. Germline trimming cut 0 bases from V and 6 bases from J; bases unmatched to any gene: 6. The germline V gene has CDR1 MNHNS and CDR2 SASEGT. The CDR3 length is 15 residues.

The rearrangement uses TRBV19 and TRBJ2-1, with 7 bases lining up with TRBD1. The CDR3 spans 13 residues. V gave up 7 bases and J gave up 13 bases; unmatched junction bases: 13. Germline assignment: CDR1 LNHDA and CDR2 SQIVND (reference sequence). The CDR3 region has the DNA TGTGCCAGTAAGACAGGGATAATGGCTCGCCAGTTCTTC. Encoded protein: CASKTGIMARQFF. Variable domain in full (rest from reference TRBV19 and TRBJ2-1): DGGITQSPKYLFRKEGQNVTLSCEQNLNHDAMYWYRQDPGQGLRLIYYSQIVNDFQKGDIAEGYSVSREKKESFPLTVTSAQKNPTAFYLCASKTGIMARQFFGPGTRLTVL.

The CDR3 DNA is TGTGCCAGCAGTCTCCGCAGGGAAAGCACTGAAGCTTTCTTT. This encodes CASSLRRESTEAFF. This chain links TRBV2 with TRBJ1-1, with a weak D call TRBD1 (5 bases). Germline assignment: CDR1 SNHLY and CDR2 FYNNEI. V was pared by 5 bases and J by 4 bases, with 14 bases between. This CDR3 contains 14 residues.

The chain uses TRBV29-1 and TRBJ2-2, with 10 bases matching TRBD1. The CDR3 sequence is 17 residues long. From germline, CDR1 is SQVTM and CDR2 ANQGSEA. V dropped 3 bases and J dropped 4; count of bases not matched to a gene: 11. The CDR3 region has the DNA TGCAGCGTTGATATAGCCGGGACAGGGGTATTCACCGGGGAGCTGTTTTTT. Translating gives CSVDIAGTGVFTGELFF.

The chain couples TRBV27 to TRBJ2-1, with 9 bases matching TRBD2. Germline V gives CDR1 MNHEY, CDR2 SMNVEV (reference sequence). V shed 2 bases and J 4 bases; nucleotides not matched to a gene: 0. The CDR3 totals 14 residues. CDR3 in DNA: TGTGCCAGCAGTTTACTAGCGGGATACAATGAGCAGTTCTTC. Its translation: CASSLLAGYNEQFF.

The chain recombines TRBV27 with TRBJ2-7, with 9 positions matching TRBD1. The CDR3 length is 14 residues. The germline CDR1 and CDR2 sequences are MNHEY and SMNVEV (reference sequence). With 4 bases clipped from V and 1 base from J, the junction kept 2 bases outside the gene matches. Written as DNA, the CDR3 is TGTGCCAGCAGTTGGGACAGGGTATCCTACGAGCAGTACTTC. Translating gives CASSWDRVSYEQYF.

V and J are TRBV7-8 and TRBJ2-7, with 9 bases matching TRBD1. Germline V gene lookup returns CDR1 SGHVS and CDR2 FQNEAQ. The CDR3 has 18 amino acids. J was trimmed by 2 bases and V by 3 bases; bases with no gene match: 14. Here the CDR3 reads CASSFVPGQGSLPYEQYF. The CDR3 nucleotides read TGTGCCAGCAGCTTCGTCCCGGGACAGGGAAGTTTACCCTACGAGCAGTACTTC.

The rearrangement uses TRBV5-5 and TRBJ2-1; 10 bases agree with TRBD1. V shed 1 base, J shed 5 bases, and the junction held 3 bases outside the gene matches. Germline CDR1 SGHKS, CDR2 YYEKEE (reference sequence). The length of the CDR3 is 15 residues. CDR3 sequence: CASSLSGTGDNEQFF. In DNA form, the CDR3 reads TGTGCCAGCAGCTTGAGCGGGACAGGGGACAATGAGCAGTTCTTC.

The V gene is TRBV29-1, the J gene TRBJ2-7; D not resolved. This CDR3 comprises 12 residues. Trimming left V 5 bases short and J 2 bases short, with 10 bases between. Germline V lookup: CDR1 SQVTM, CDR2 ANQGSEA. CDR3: CSVLNGPYEQYF. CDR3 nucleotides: TGCAGCGTTCTGAATGGGCCCTACGAGCAGTACTTC.

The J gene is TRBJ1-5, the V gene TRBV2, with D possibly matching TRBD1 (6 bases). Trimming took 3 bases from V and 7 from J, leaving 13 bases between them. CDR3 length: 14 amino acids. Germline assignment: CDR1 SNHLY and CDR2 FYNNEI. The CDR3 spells CASSDDRIRQPQHF. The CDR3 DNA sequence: TGTGCCAGCAGTGACGACAGGATACGGCAGCCCCAGCATTTT.

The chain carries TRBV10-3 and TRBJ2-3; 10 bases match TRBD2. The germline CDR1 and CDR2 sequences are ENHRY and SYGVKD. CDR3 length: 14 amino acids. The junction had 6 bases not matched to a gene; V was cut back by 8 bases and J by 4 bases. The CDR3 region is CAIAGSGRPDTQYF. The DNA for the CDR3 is TGTGCCATCGCGGGTAGCGGGAGGCCAGATACGCAGTATTTT.

CDR3 protein: CASSLVGAGGRFF. The DNA of the CDR3 is TGTGCCAGCAGCTTAGTGGGCGCGGGGGGTCGGTTCTTC. V is TRBV7-9 and J is TRBJ2-1; 8 nucleotides match TRBD2. The CDR3 is 13 amino acids. Looked up from germline, CDR1 is SEHNR and CDR2 is FQNEAQ (reference sequence). Trimming at V came to 1 base and at J to 15 bases, leaving 8 bases not matched to a gene. Using reference TRBV7-9 and TRBJ2-1 for the parts outside the CDR3, the full variable domain is DTGVSQNPRHKITKRGQNVTFRCDPISEHNRLYWYRQTLGQGPEFLTYFQNEAQLEKSRLLSDRFSAERPKGSFSTLEIQRTEQGDSAMYLCASSLVGAGGRFFGPGTRLTVL.

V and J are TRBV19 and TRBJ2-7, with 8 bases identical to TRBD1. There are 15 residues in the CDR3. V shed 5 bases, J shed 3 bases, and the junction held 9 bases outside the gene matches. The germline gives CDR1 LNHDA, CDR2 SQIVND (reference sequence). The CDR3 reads CASSLAGGRFYEQYF. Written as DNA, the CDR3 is TGTGCCAGTAGTCTGGCAGGGGGCCGGTTCTACGAGCAGTACTTC.

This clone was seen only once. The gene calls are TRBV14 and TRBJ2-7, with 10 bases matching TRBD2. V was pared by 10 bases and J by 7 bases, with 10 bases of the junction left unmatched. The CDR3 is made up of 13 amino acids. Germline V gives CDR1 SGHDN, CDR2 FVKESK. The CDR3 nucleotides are TGTGCCATCCTATCTAGCGGGAGAGAAGAGCAGTACTTC. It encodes CAILSSGREEQYF.